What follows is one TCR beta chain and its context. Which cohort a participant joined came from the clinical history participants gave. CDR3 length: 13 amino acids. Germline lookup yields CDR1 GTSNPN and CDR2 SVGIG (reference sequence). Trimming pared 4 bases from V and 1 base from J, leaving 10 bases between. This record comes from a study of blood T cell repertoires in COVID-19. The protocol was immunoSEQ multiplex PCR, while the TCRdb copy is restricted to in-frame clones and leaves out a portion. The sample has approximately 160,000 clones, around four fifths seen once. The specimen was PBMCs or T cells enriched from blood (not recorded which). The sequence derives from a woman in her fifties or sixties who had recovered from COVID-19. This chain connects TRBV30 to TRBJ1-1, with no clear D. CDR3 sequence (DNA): TGTGCCTGGATGAGGTCGGGGAACACTGAAGCTTTCTTT. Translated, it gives CAWMRSGNTEAFF.